This T cell receptor (beta chain) was found in a study of T cell responses to AZD1222 COVID-19 vaccine. About this clone itself: Its specificity is unknown.

Study findings and constraints: Nearly half of spike-specific TCRs reportedly target unmutated variant regions.

V gave up 2 bases and J gave up 6 bases, with 5 bases separating them. The CDR3 runs 13 residues. Germline assignment: CDR1 LGHDT and CDR2 YNNKEL (reference sequence). Second doses were pooled across both intervals (about 4 or about 12 weeks). Method: immunoSEQ multiplex PCR; TCRdb's copy keeps in-frame clones and lacks some. In the table there are 150,000 to 200,000 clones, 80% to 95% of which are singletons. Source: peripheral blood, taken 28 days after the second AZD1222 dose. V gene TRBV3-1 (or the pseudogene TRBV3-2) combines with J gene TRBJ1-6; D remains unclear. The sequence came from an adult who received the AZD1222 COVID-19 vaccine. The CDR3 region has the DNA TGTGCCAGCAGCCAACGTGCTAATTCACCCCTCCACTTT. Translating gives CASSQRANSPLHF.